One sample yielded the 8 T cell receptor beta chains listed below, sequenced in a study of shared clonotypes between healthy human individuals. Generated by immunoSEQ multiplex PCR, the TCRdb table keeps only in-frame clones and is missing some. The top ten clones hold around 0.13% of a sample with roughly 2.4 million clones, approximately 94% of them seen once. Sequenced sample: naive CD4+ T cells sorted from blood. Subset defined: CD45RA+ positively selected. The receptors stem from a man younger than 35 in good health.

The CDR3 DNA is TGTGCCAGCAGTCTACAGGGGTTGGGCAATCAGCCCCAGCATTTT. Its protein product is CASSLQGLGNQPQHF. V is TRBV28 and J is TRBJ1-5; TRBD1 aligns across 7 bases. J was trimmed by 2 bases and V by 5 bases; bases with no gene match: 6. The CDR3 is 15 amino acids. The germline V gene encodes CDR1 MDHEN and CDR2 SYDVKM.

The chain uses TRBV15 and TRBJ2-5; 9 bases line up with TRBD2. Germline CDR1 reads LNHNV; CDR2 reads YYDKDF (reference sequence). The CDR3 contains 15 residues. With V trimmed by 5 bases and J by 5 bases, 9 bases remained unmatched. In nucleotides, the CDR3 is TGTGCCACCAGCCTCCCCGCGGGGGGGTCTGAGACCCAGTACTTC. The encoded protein is CATSLPAGGSETQYF.

The chain combines TRBV2 with TRBJ1-2, with 8 bases fitting TRBD1. The CDR3 has 13 amino acids. V trimming: 7 bases; J trimming: 8 bases; junction bases outside the gene matches: 9. Germline V lookup: CDR1 SNHLY, CDR2 FYNNEI. The CDR3 bases are TGTGCCAGCACCGAATTTGGGACAGGAGGCTACACCTTC. Amino acids: CASTEFGTGGYTF.

The chain joins TRBV9 to TRBJ2-1; 14 nucleotides align to TRBD2. V dropped 2 bases and J dropped 6; count of bases not matched to a gene: 4. Germline loops: CDR1 SGDLS, CDR2 YYNGEE. The CDR3 contains 16 residues. The CDR3 coding sequence is TGTGCCAGCAGCGTCCTGGGACTAGCGGGAGTCAATGAGCAGTTCTTC. Amino acid sequence: CASSVLGLAGVNEQFF.

The chain uses TRBV7-2 and TRBJ2-5, with D uncertain. V was cut by 2 bases and J by 5 bases, with 18 bases left in between. There are 16 residues in the CDR3. Germline V lookup: CDR1 SGHTA, CDR2 FQGNSA. The CDR3 is CASSLQWQIGRETQYF. The CDR3 DNA is TGTGCCAGCAGCTTACAATGGCAAATCGGTCGCGAGACCCAGTACTTC.

The chain links TRBV14 to TRBJ1-3, with D uncertain. The CDR3 totals 16 residues. CDR1 SGHDN and CDR2 FVKESK come from the germline V gene. V lost 0 bases, J lost 0 bases, and 9 bases lay in between. The CDR3 loop reads CASSQDKGFSGNTIYF. As DNA, the CDR3 is TGTGCCAGCAGCCAAGACAAGGGCTTCTCTGGAAACACCATATATTTT.

The rearrangement uses TRBV28 and TRBJ1-1; no firm D call. Germline CDR1 MDHEN, CDR2 SYDVKM. Trimming left V 7 bases short and J 3 bases short, with 15 bases between. The CDR3 consists of 14 residues. In DNA form, the CDR3 reads TGTGCCAGCACCTTAAAGGGATCTTACACTGAAGCTTTCTTT. It is translated as CASTLKGSYTEAFF.

V gene TRBV28 combines with J gene TRBJ1-2; 8 bases map to TRBD1. The CDR3 spans 15 residues. The ends lost 6 bases at V and 2 bases at J; junction bases unmatched: 8. The V gene's germline CDR1 is MDHEN and CDR2 SYDVKM. The CDR3 is CASSNSRQGNYGYTF. For the CDR3, the DNA is TGTGCCAGCAGCAACTCGCGACAGGGGAACTATGGCTACACCTTC.